This T cell receptor beta chain originates from a study of blood T cell repertoires in COVID-19. CDR3 length: 16 residues. The germline V gene has CDR1 SGDLS and CDR2 YYNGEE. Deletions cut 0 bases from V and 6 bases from J, with 15 bases between. As originally analysed: Reference gene primer amplification in the assay estimated nucleated cell counts. Clones were read by immunoSEQ multiplex PCR, and TCRdb kept only the in-frame ones, dropping some. From that table come the V and J calls and clone size; the DNA was used to work out D and trimming. The sample consists of more than 25,000 clones, almost 90% of them appearing once. This clone was counted a few times.

The chain joins TRBV9 to TRBJ1-4, with D tentatively TRBD1 (5 bases). Material: peripheral blood. The clonotype was recovered from a man between 65 and 85 years old with acute or convalescent COVID-19. The CDR3 sequence is CASSVGGQGGYEKLFF. CDR3 nucleotides: TGTGCCAGCAGCGTAGGGGGTCAGGGAGGATATGAAAAACTGTTTTTT.